These 10 T cell receptor beta chains share one sample of origin, sequenced in a study of shared clonotypes between healthy human individuals. Some clones are missing from TCRdb's copy, which holds only in-frame ones; the method was immunoSEQ multiplex PCR. The sample carries 400,000 to 550,000 clones, less than 80% recorded once. Sequenced: PBMCs. The receptors originated from a woman aged 40 to 49 in good health. Some clones in this sample may be carry-over from other donors' samples.

The chain employs TRBV6-6 and TRBJ2-3; 8 nucleotides align to TRBD2. Germline V gene lookup returns CDR1 MNHNY and CDR2 SVGAGI (reference sequence). The V segment lost 4 bases and the J segment 2 bases; nucleotides outside the gene matches: 5. The CDR3 is 15 residues long. The CDR3 coding sequence is TGTGCCAGCAGTTTCCTAGCGGGCGCCACAGATACGCAGTATTTT. Its protein is CASSFLAGATDTQYF.

This chain links TRBV27 with TRBJ2-3; D unclear. The germline gives CDR1 MNHEY, CDR2 SMNVEV (reference sequence). V lost 2 bases and J lost 2, with 5 bases in between. CDR3 length: 13 amino acids. CDR3 coding DNA: TGTGCCAGCAGTTTACGCTACACAGATACGCAGTATTTT. It yields the protein CASSLRYTDTQYF.

The chain recombines TRBV7-3 with TRBJ2-1, with 12 nucleotides matching TRBD1. Looked up from germline, CDR1 is SGHTA and CDR2 is FQGTGA. J lost 2 bases, V lost 5 bases, and 13 bases had no gene match. CDR3 length: 19 residues. The CDR3 nucleotides read TGTGCCAGCAGCGCCGGGACAGGGGGCAGTCCAACCCCCTACAATGAGCAGTTCTTC. This codes for CASSAGTGGSPTPYNEQFF.

In this sample, this clone turned up many times. The chain couples TRBV4-1 to TRBJ1-5, with D unclear. This CDR3 region has 19 residues. V was clipped by 0 bases and J by 7 bases, with 25 bases between them. Germline loops: CDR1 MGHRA, CDR2 YSYEKL. DNA for the CDR3: TGCGCCAGCAGCCAAGATAGGACTGGGCGGACGGCGAATAGGCAGCCCCAGCATTTT. Translated: CASSQDRTGRTANRQPQHF.

The CDR3 here is CASSSSGTSTYEQYF. The CDR3 DNA reads TGCGCCAGCAGCTCCTCCGGGACTTCCACCTACGAGCAGTACTTC. The V gene is TRBV5-1, the J gene TRBJ2-7; D possibly corresponds to TRBD2 (6 bases). The CDR3 runs 15 residues. Trimming removed 3 bases from V and 2 bases from J, with 15 bases in between. Germline V gene lookup returns CDR1 SGHRS and CDR2 YFSETQ.

The gene calls are TRBV5-5 and TRBJ1-4; no clear D. The germline V gene encodes CDR1 SGHKS and CDR2 YYEKEE (reference sequence). V was pared by 2 bases and J by 7 bases, with 12 bases between. This CDR3 region has 14 residues. The CDR3 sequence: CASSFGDFGEKLFF. CDR3 nucleotide sequence: TGTGCCAGCAGCTTCGGAGATTTTGGTGAAAAACTGTTTTTT.

The chain joins TRBV9 to TRBJ2-2; D is perhaps TRBD1 (6 bases). From germline, CDR1 is SGDLS and CDR2 YYNGEE. V was trimmed by 3 bases and J by 1 base, leaving 7 bases between them. CDR3 size: 14 residues. Here the CDR3 DNA reads TGTGCCAGCAGCGGGACAGTGAACACCGGGGAGCTGTTTTTT. This gives the protein CASSGTVNTGELFF. The full variable domain, its missing parts supplied by reference TRBV9 and TRBJ2-2, is DSGVTQTPKHLITATGQRVTLRCSPRSGDLSVYWYQQSLDQGLQFLIQYYNGEERAKGNILERFSAQQFPDLHSELNLSSLELGDSALYFCASSGTVNTGELFFGEGSRLTVL.

The chain links TRBV7-2 to TRBJ1-3; no definite D call. Trimming shortened V by 1 base and J by 4 bases, and 17 bases separated the two germline ends. The CDR3 consists of 17 residues. Germline V lookup: CDR1 SGHTA, CDR2 FQGNSA. The CDR3: CASSLVSPTRLGNTIYF. The CDR3, as DNA: TGTGCCAGCAGCTTAGTTTCCCCGACGAGACTAGGAAACACCATATATTTT.

This chain's CDR3 is CATSRDLEGLTDTQYF. In DNA, the CDR3 is TGTGCCACCAGCAGAGATTTGGAGGGCCTCACAGATACGCAGTATTTT. V gene TRBV15 combines with J gene TRBJ2-3; D is perhaps TRBD2 (6 bases). Germline V gene data show CDR1 as LNHNV and CDR2 as YYDKDF (reference sequence). Between the trimmed V and J ends, which lost 0 bases and 2 bases, there was a span of 12 bases. CDR3 length: 16 residues.

The CDR3 sequence is CASSVRTGGSTEAFF. The CDR3 DNA reads TGTGCCAGCAGCGTCCGGACAGGGGGGTCCACTGAAGCTTTCTTT. The V and J genes are TRBV9 and TRBJ1-1, with 10 bases fitting TRBD1. CDR1 is SGDLS, CDR2 YYNGEE, per germline. This CDR3 contains 15 residues. V dropped 2 bases and J dropped 4; count of bases not matched to a gene: 5. The full variable domain, completed using reference TRBV9 and TRBJ1-1, is DSGVTQTPKHLITATGQRVTLRCSPRSGDLSVYWYQQSLDQGLQFLIQYYNGEERAKGNILERFSAQQFPDLHSELNLSSLELGDSALYFCASSVRTGGSTEAFFGQGTRLTVV.